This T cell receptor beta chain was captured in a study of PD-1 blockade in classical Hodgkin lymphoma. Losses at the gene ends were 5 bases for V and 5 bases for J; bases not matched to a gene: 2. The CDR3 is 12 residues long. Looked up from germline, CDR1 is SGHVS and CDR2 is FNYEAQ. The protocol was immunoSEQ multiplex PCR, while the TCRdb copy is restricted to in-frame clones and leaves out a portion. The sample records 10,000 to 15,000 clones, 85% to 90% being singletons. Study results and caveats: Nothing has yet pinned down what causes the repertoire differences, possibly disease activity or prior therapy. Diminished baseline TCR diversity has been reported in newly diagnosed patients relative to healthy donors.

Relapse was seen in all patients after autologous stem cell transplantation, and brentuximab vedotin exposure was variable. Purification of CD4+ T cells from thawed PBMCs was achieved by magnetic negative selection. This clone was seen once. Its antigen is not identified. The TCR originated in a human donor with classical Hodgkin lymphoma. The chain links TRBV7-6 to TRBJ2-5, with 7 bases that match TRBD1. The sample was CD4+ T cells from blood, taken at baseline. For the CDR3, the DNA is TGTGCCAGCAGCCACAGGGGTGAGACCCAGTACTTC. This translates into CASSHRGETQYF.